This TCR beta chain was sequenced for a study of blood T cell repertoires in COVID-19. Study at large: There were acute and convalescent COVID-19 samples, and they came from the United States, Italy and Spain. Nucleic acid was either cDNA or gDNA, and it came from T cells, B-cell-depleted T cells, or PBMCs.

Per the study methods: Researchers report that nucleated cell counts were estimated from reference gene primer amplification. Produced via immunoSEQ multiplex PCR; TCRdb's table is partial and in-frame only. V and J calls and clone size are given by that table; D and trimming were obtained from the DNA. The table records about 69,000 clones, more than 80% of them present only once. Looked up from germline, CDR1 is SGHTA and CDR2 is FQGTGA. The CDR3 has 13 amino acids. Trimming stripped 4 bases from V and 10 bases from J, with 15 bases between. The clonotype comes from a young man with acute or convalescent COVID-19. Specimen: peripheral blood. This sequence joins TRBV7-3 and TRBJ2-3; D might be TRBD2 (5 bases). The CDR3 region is CASSSTADGAQYF. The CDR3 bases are TGTGCCAGCAGCTCTACAGCGGACGGAGCGCAGTATTTT.